What follows are 29 T cell receptor beta chains derived from one specimen sequenced in a study of cytomegalovirus exposure and HLA in healthy donors. Primers: 60 Vbeta forward and 13 Jbeta reverse. Some clones are missing from TCRdb's copy, which holds only in-frame ones; the method was immunoSEQ multiplex PCR. Of approximately 100,000 clones listed, 70% are singletons. The sequenced sample consisted of PBMCs. The receptors were gathered from a man in his forties in good health and CMV-seropositive.

The chain couples TRBV6-5 to TRBJ2-3; D is possibly TRBD2 (5 bases). This CDR3 contains 14 residues. The V gene's germline CDR1 is MNHEY and CDR2 SVGAGI. V was trimmed by 6 bases and J by 1 base, leaving 11 bases between them. CDR3: CASRASRGTDTQYF. CDR3 in DNA: TGTGCCAGCAGAGCTAGCCGCGGCACAGATACGCAGTATTTT.

The chain links TRBV10-3 to TRBJ1-2, with D possibly being TRBD1 (5 bases). Between the trimmed V and J ends, which lost 4 bases and 7 bases, there was a span of 19 bases. CDR3 size: 15 residues. Per germline, CDR1 ENHRY and CDR2 SYGVKD. Written as DNA, the CDR3 is TGTGCCATCAGTGCATCCCTTGGGGCCGACGGTGGCTACACCTTC. It translates to CAISASLGADGGYTF.

DNA of the CDR3: TGTGCCAGCACCCAGACTGATACCAAAAACATTCAGTACTTC. Its translation is CASTQTDTKNIQYF. J is TRBJ2-4 and V is TRBV7-2; D remains unclear. The germline V and J ends were trimmed by 7 bases and 2 bases, with 12 bases remaining between them. This CDR3 contains 14 residues. CDR1 and CDR2 from the germline V gene are SGHTA and FQGNSA.

The chain employs TRBV6-1 and TRBJ1-3; D remains ambiguous. Germline loops: CDR1 MNHNS, CDR2 SASEGT. This CDR3 is 13 amino acids long. Trimming took 5 bases from V and 3 from J, leaving 8 bases between them. In DNA, the CDR3 is TGTGCCAGCAGTCTCGGGTTTGGAAACACCATATATTTT. Translation: CASSLGFGNTIYF.

The chain links TRBV25-1 to TRBJ2-7; 7 bases line up with TRBD1. V lost 4 bases to trimming and J lost 3 bases; unmatched junction nucleotides: 3. The CDR3 length is 13 residues. From germline, CDR1 is MGHDK and CDR2 SYGVNS. The CDR3 region has the DNA TGTGCCAGCAGTGTAGCAGGGGGCTACGAGCAGTACTTC. It yields the protein CASSVAGGYEQYF.

The chain carries TRBV19 and TRBJ2-1, with a tentative D call TRBD1 (6 bases). This CDR3 spans 14 amino acids. CDR1 is LNHDA and CDR2 is SQIVND in the germline V gene (reference sequence). With 6 bases removed from V and 7 bases from J, the gap between germline ends came to 16 bases. CDR3 nucleotides: TGTGCCAGTAGCCCCCCTTTTACAGGGAATGAGCAGTTCTTC. As protein: CASSPPFTGNEQFF.

Only one count was recorded for this clone. The rearrangement uses TRBV7-3 and TRBJ2-3, with 9 positions matching TRBD2. Unmatched junction bases numbered 8, after V lost 0 bases and J lost 4 bases. In germline, CDR1 is SGHTA, CDR2 FQGTGA. CDR3 length: 17 amino acids. The CDR3 coding sequence is TGTGCCAGCAGCTTAACGTGGGCGGGAGGGCCTTCAGATACGCAGTATTTT. Translation: CASSLTWAGGPSDTQYF. Drawing the rest from reference TRBV7-3 and TRBJ2-3, the complete variable domain is GAGVSQTPSNKVTEKGKYVELRCDPISGHTALYWYRQSLGQGPEFLIYFQGTGAADDSGLPNDRFFAVRPEGSVSTLKIQRTERGDSAVYLCASSLTWAGGPSDTQYFGPGTRLTVL.

V usage is TRBV7-9 and J usage is TRBJ2-5; maybe TRBD1 (6 bases). The CDR3 has 15 amino acids. Looked up from germline, CDR1 is SEHNR and CDR2 is FQNEAQ (reference sequence). V was clipped by 5 bases and J by 3 bases, with 16 bases between them. The CDR3 bases are TGTGCCAGCAGCCCCCCTGACAGGCCGGAAGAGACCCAGTACTTC. This encodes CASSPPDRPEETQYF.

This clone is a singleton in its sample. The rearrangement uses TRBV7-9 and TRBJ1-4; D perhaps matches TRBD1 (6 bases). Per the germline V gene, CDR1 is SEHNR and CDR2 is FQNEAQ (reference sequence). CDR3 length: 14 residues. Between the trimmed V and J ends, which lost 5 bases and 8 bases, there was a span of 15 bases. The CDR3 DNA follows: TGTGCCAGCAGCCCCCAAGGGGGTCAGGAAAAACTGTTTTTT. Encoded protein: CASSPQGGQEKLFF.

This sequence joins TRBV6-1 and TRBJ2-7, with TRBD1 matching over 10 bases. V was clipped by 5 bases and J by 1 base; unmatched bases: 5. The CDR3 length is 15 residues. Germline V gene data show CDR1 as MNHNS and CDR2 as SASEGT. The CDR3 sequence is CASSLRTGGSYEQYV. For the CDR3, the DNA is TGTGCCAGCAGTCTCCGGACAGGGGGTTCCTACGAGCAGTACGTC.

V gene TRBV9 combines with J gene TRBJ2-1; no clear D. Trimming took 4 bases from V and 3 from J, leaving 11 bases between them. Germline CDR1 SGDLS, CDR2 YYNGEE. There are 14 residues in the CDR3. This chain's CDR3 is CASSSVINYNEQFF. The CDR3 DNA follows: TGTGCCAGCAGCTCCGTAATAAACTACAATGAGCAGTTCTTC.

There are a few counts of this clone. V gene TRBV27 combines with J gene TRBJ2-2, with TRBD2 matching 7 bases. V trimming: 3 bases; J trimming: 6 bases; junction bases outside the gene matches: 7. Germline V CDR1 and CDR2: MNHEY, SMNVEV (reference sequence). This CDR3 region has 15 residues. CDR3 loop: CASSLGWGGAGELFF. CDR3 nucleotide sequence: TGTGCCAGCAGTTTGGGATGGGGAGGGGCCGGGGAGCTGTTTTTT.

The chain joins TRBV27 to TRBJ2-7; TRBD2 might be the D (5 bases). The germline V gene has CDR1 MNHEY and CDR2 SMNVEV (reference sequence). With 7 bases removed from V and 5 bases from J, the gap between germline ends came to 18 bases. CDR3 length equals 14 residues. CDR3 region: CASTVARSQDEQYF. CDR3 DNA sequence: TGTGCCAGCACCGTAGCGAGAAGCCAGGACGAGCAGTACTTC.

The V gene is TRBV5-1, the J gene TRBJ1-2, with a possible D match to TRBD1 (5 bases). The ends were cut back, 0 bases at V and 3 bases at J, with 12 bases in the middle. The CDR3 length is 15 residues. Germline CDR1 and CDR2: SGHRS and YFSETQ. This CDR3 is CASSLGGRADYGYTF. CDR3 nucleotides: TGCGCCAGCAGCTTGGGGGGCAGGGCCGACTATGGCTACACCTTC.

V and J are TRBV29-1 and TRBJ2-5; 7 nucleotides line up with TRBD2. Matching the DNA end better, TRBJ2-7 makes the J call doubtful. The CDR3 spans 13 residues. CDR1 and CDR2 from the germline V gene are SQVTM and ANQGSEA. CDR3 region: CSVVGGSSYEQYF. In DNA form, the CDR3 reads TGCAGCGTTGTGGGCGGGAGCTCCTACGAGCAGTACTTC.

This clone turned up a few times. This chain links TRBV9 with TRBJ2-3; the match to TRBD2 covers 13 bases. With 2 bases clipped from V and 5 bases from J, the junction kept 5 bases outside the gene matches. This CDR3 is built from 16 residues. The germline V gene has CDR1 SGDLS and CDR2 YYNGEE. The CDR3, as DNA: TGTGCCAGCAGCGTCGGACTAGCGGGAGCGAAAGATACGCAGTATTTT. This translates into CASSVGLAGAKDTQYF. The full variable domain, with the rest looked up from reference TRBV9 and TRBJ2-3, is DSGVTQTPKHLITATGQRVTLRCSPRSGDLSVYWYQQSLDQGLQFLIQYYNGEERAKGNILERFSAQQFPDLHSELNLSSLELGDSALYFCASSVGLAGAKDTQYFGPGTRLTVL.

The chain links TRBV15 to TRBJ1-2; D is unclear. The V end was cut by 7 bases, the J end by 0 bases, with 9 bases between. CDR3 length: 13 amino acids. Germline-derived CDR1 and CDR2 are LNHNV and YYDKDF (reference sequence). CDR3 in amino acids: CATTSDSNYGYTF. In DNA form, the CDR3 reads TGTGCCACCACCTCAGATTCTAACTATGGCTACACCTTC.

The chain couples TRBV30 to TRBJ2-3; 7 bases align to TRBD1. The CDR3 totals 14 residues. Germline V gives CDR1 GTSNPN, CDR2 SVGIG (reference sequence). V was clipped by 2 bases and J by 1 base; unmatched bases: 3. CDR3 sequence (DNA): TGTGCCTGGAGTAACCAGGGGGGCACAGATACGCAGTATTTT. Protein product: CAWSNQGGTDTQYF. Filled out from reference TRBV30 and TRBJ2-3, the complete variable domain reads SQTIHQWPATLVQPVGSPLSLECTVEGTSNPNLYWYRQAAGRGLQLLFYSVGIGQISSEVPQNLSASRPQDRQFILSSKKLLLSDSGFYLCAWSNQGGTDTQYFGPGTRLTVL.

The chain recombines TRBV7-3 with TRBJ1-5; D is unclear. Germline V CDR1 and CDR2: SGHTA, FQGTGA. The CDR3 consists of 15 residues. The germline V and J ends were trimmed by 0 bases and 1 base, with 7 bases remaining between them. The CDR3 spells CASSLTGGSNQPQHF. The CDR3 region has the DNA TGTGCCAGCAGCTTAACAGGCGGGAGCAATCAGCCCCAGCATTTT. Full variable domain (outside the CDR3, taken from reference TRBV7-3 and TRBJ1-5): GAGVSQTPSNKVTEKGKYVELRCDPISGHTALYWYRQSLGQGPEFLIYFQGTGAADDSGLPNDRFFAVRPEGSVSTLKIQRTERGDSAVYLCASSLTGGSNQPQHFGDGTRLSIL.

This chain connects TRBV14 to TRBJ2-3, with 8 bases fitting TRBD2. Germline V CDR1 and CDR2: SGHDN, FVKESK. V was pared by 4 bases and J by 0 bases, with 9 bases of the junction left unmatched. The CDR3 has 17 residues. The CDR3 spells CASSLLAGTSSTDTQYF. The CDR3, as DNA: TGTGCCAGCAGCCTCTTAGCGGGGACCTCTAGCACAGATACGCAGTATTTT.

This chain links TRBV5-1 with TRBJ2-1; 7 positions match TRBD2. The CDR3 totals 17 residues. Germline CDR1 reads SGHRS; CDR2 reads YFSETQ. V shed 0 bases and J 4 bases; nucleotides not matched to a gene: 10. The CDR3 loop reads CASSLGAGEALYNEQFF. DNA of the CDR3: TGCGCCAGCAGCTTGGGGGCGGGGGAGGCCCTTTACAATGAGCAGTTCTTC.

The chain links TRBV5-1 to TRBJ2-5, with 9 bases identical to TRBD2. Looked up from germline, CDR1 is SGHRS and CDR2 is YFSETQ. J lost 0 bases, V lost 5 bases, and 2 bases had no gene match. CDR3 length equals 14 residues. This CDR3 reads CASSLAGNQETQYF. CDR3 nucleotides: TGCGCCAGCAGTCTAGCGGGGAACCAAGAGACCCAGTACTTC.

This sequence joins TRBV7-2 and TRBJ2-3; D is possibly TRBD2 (7 bases). Per the germline V gene, CDR1 is SGHTA and CDR2 is FQGNSA. The CDR3 runs 16 residues. The germline V and J ends were trimmed by 8 bases and 1 base, with 19 bases remaining between them. The CDR3 DNA sequence: TGTGCCAGCGGGGGAGGGGGGAGTAGAGGCACAGATACGCAGTATTTT. Translated: CASGGGGSRGTDTQYF.

The chain couples TRBV30 to TRBJ2-6; D gene uncertain. The germline V gene has CDR1 GTSNPN and CDR2 SVGIG (reference sequence). Deletions cut 7 bases from V and 2 bases from J, with 9 bases between. The CDR3 spans 13 residues. As DNA, the CDR3 is TGTGCCTTCGGAACAGCTGGGGCCAACGTCCTGACTTTC. This translates into CAFGTAGANVLTF.

The V gene is TRBV6-1, the J gene TRBJ2-7, with 10 positions matching TRBD2. Trimming at V came to 10 bases and at J to 1 base, leaving 10 bases not matched to a gene. Germline CDR1 is MNHNS and CDR2 is SASEGT. CDR3 length equals 15 residues. The CDR3 protein is CAILRTSGLSYEQYF. The CDR3, as DNA: TGTGCCATCCTGAGGACTAGCGGTCTTTCCTACGAGCAGTACTTC.

In regard to this clone: The CDR3 end shows no conserved phenylalanine or tryptophan, and so a read error is likely. This rearrangement joins TRBV10-1 to TRBJ1-4; no firm D call. Germline V gives CDR1 WNHNN, CDR2 SYGVQD (reference sequence). The CDR3 is 13 amino acids. Between the trimmed V and J ends, which lost 2 bases and 4 bases, there was a span of 5 bases. The CDR3 is CASSESGNEKLFL. The CDR3 coding sequence is TGCGCCAGCAGTGAGAGTGGTAATGAAAAACTGTTTTTG.

The chain has TRBV28 and TRBJ1-1; 9 positions match TRBD1. V trimming: 5 bases; J trimming: 2 bases; junction bases outside the gene matches: 6. CDR3 length equals 15 residues. CDR1 and CDR2 from the germline V gene are MDHEN and SYDVKM. This chain's CDR3 is CASSPPDRGNTEAFF. CDR3 in DNA: TGTGCCAGCAGTCCGCCGGACAGGGGAAACACTGAAGCTTTCTTT.

In its sample, this clone was seen a few times. The chain couples TRBV5-4 to TRBJ1-1; no firm D call. V shed 0 bases and J shed 5 bases, with 5 bases lying between them. Germline V CDR1 and CDR2: SGHNT, YYREEE (reference sequence). This CDR3 is built from 12 residues. Here the CDR3 DNA reads TGTGCCAGCAGCTTGGGGAGGACTGAAGCTTTCTTT. Residues: CASSLGRTEAFF.

This clone has more than one count but fewer than ten. The chain recombines TRBV4-3 with TRBJ1-4; D is undetermined. The V gene's germline CDR1 is LGHNA and CDR2 YSLEER. The CDR3 covers 15 residues. Trimming pared 4 bases from V and 1 base from J, leaving 10 bases between. CDR3 loop: CASSPRIKTNEKLFF. The CDR3 DNA follows: TGCGCCAGCAGCCCGAGGATTAAAACTAATGAAAAACTGTTTTTT.